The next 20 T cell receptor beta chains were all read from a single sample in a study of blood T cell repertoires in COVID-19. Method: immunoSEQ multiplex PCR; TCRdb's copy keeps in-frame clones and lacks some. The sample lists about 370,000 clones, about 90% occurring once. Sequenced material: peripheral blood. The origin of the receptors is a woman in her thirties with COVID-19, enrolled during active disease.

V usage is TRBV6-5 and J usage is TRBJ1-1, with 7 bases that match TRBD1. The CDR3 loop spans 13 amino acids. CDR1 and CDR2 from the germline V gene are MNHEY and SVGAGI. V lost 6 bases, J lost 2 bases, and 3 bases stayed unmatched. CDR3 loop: CASRNRGNTEAFF. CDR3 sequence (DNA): TGTGCCAGCAGAAACAGGGGAAACACTGAAGCTTTCTTT.

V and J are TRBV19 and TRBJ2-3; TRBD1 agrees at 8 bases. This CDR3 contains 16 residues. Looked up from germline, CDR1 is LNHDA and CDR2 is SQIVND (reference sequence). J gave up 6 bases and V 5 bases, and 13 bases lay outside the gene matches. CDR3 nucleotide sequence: TGTGCCAGTAGTCCCCAGTCTCAGGGGGCGCTTGATACGCAGTATTTT. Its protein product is CASSPQSQGALDTQYF.

The CDR3: CATQRSLAVDTQYF. The CDR3 DNA is TGTGCCACCCAGAGGAGTCTAGCGGTAGATACGCAGTATTTT. This chain uses TRBV2 with TRBJ2-3; TRBD2 aligns across 7 bases. Germline V gene data show CDR1 as SNHLY and CDR2 as FYNNEI. The CDR3 extends over 14 amino acids. The V segment lost 10 bases and the J segment 5 bases; nucleotides outside the gene matches: 12.

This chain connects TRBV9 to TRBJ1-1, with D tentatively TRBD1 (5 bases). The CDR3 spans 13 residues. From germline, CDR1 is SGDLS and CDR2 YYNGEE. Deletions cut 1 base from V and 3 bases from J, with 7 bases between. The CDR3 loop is CASSVSGDTEAFF. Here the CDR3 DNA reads TGTGCCAGCAGCGTATCGGGGGACACTGAAGCTTTCTTT.

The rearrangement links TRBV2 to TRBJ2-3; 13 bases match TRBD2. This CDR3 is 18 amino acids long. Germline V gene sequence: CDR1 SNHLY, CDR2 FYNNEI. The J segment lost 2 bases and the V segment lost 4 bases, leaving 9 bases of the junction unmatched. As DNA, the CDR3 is TGTGCCAGCAGTGGGATGGGGGGGACTAGCGGGAACACAGATACGCAGTATTTT. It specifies CASSGMGGTSGNTDTQYF.

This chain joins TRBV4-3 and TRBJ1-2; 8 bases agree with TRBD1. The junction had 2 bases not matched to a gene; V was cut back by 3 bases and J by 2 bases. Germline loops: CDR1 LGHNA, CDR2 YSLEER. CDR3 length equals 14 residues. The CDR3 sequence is CASSHRDRNYGYTF. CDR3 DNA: TGCGCCAGCAGCCACCGGGACAGGAACTATGGCTACACCTTC.

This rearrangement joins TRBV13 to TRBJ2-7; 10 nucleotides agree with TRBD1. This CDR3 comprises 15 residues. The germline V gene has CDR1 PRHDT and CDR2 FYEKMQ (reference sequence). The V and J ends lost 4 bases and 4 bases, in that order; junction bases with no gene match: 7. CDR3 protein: CASSSRQGASYEQYF. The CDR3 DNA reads TGTGCCAGCAGCTCCCGACAGGGGGCCTCTTACGAGCAGTACTTC.

The CDR3 spells CASSLGQGARSNQPQHF. The CDR3 DNA is TGTGCCAGCAGCCTTGGACAGGGGGCGCGTAGCAATCAGCCCCAGCATTTT. The chain is built from TRBV28 and TRBJ1-5; 11 bases map to TRBD1. The CDR3 runs 17 residues. CDR1 MDHEN and CDR2 SYDVKM come from the germline V gene. V dropped 6 bases and J dropped 0; count of bases not matched to a gene: 7.

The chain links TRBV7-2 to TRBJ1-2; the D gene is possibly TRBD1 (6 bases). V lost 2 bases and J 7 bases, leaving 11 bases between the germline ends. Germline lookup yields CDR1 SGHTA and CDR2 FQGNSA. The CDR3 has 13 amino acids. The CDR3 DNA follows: TGTGCCAGCAGCTTACAGGGGATTGCTGGCTACACCTTC. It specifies CASSLQGIAGYTF.

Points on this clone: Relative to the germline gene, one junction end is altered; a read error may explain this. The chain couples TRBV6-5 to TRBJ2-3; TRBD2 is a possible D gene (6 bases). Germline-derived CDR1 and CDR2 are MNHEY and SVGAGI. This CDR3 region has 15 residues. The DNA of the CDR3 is TGTGCCAGCAGTGACTCGCGGGGTGGCACAGATACGCAGTATTTT. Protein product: CASSDSRGGTDTQYF.

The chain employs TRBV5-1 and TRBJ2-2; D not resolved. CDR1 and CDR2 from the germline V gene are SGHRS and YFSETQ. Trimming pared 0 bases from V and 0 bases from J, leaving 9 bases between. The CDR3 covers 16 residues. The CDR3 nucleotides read TGCGCCAGCAGCTTGGTTGGCGGTACGAACACCGGGGAGCTGTTTTTT. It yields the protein CASSLVGGTNTGELFF.

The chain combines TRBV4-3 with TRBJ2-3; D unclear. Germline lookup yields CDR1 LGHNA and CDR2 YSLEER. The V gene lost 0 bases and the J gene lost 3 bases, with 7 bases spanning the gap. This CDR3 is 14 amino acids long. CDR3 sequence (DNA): TGCGCCAGCAGCCAAGACCGGCGGACAGATACGCAGTATTTT. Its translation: CASSQDRRTDTQYF.

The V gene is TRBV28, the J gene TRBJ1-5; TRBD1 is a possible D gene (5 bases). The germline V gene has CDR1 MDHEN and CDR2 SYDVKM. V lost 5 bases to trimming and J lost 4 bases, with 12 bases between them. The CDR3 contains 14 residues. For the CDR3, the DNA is TGTGCCAGCAGTACCTTCCGACAGAATCAGCCCCAGCATTTT. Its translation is CASSTFRQNQPQHF. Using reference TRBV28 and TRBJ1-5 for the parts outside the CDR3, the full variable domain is DVKVTQSSRYLVKRTGEKVFLECVQDMDHENMFWYRQDPGLGLRLIYFSYDVKMKEKGDIPEGYSVSREKKERFSLILESASTNQTSMYLCASSTFRQNQPQHFGDGTRLSIL.

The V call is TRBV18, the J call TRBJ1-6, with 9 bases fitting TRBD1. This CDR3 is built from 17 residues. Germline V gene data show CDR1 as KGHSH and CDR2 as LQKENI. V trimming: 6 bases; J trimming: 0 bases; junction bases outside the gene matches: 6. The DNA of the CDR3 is TGTGCCAGCTCCCTGATGGGACAGGGCTCCTATAATTCACCCCTCCACTTT. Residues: CASSLMGQGSYNSPLHF.

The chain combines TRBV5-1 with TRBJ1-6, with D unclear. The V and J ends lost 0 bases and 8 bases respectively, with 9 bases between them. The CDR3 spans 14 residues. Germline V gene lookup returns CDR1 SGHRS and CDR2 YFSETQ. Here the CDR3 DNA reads TGCGCCAGCAGCTTGGTGGCCGAAGATTCACCCCTCCACTTT. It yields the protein CASSLVAEDSPLHF. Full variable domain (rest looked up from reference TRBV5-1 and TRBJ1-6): KAGVTQTPRYLIKTRGQQVTLSCSPISGHRSVSWYQQTPGQGLQFLFEYFSETQRNKGNFPGRFSGRQFSNSRSEMNVSTLELGDSALYLCASSLVAEDSPLHFGNGTRLTVT.

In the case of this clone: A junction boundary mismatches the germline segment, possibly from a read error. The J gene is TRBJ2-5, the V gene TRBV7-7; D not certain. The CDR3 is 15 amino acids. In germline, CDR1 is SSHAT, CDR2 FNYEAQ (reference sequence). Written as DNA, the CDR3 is TGTGCTAGCAGCCCCTCCCCGGCGGCCTCGGAGACCCAGTACTTC. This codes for CASSPSPAASETQYF. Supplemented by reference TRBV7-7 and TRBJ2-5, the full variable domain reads GAGVSQSPRYKVTKRGQDVTLRCDPISSHATLYWYQQALGQGPEFLTYFNYEAQPDKSGLPSDRFSAERPEGSISTLTIQRTEQRDSAMYRCASSPSPAASETQYFGPGTRLLVL.

The chain's CDR3 is CASSYSKIGRARDTQYF. The CDR3 DNA follows: TGTGCCAGCAGTTACTCGAAGATAGGCAGGGCTAGAGATACGCAGTATTTT. The rearrangement joins TRBV6-2 or TRBV6-3 to TRBJ2-3, with D possibly being TRBD1 (5 bases). CDR3 length equals 17 residues. Germline values: CDR1 MNHEY, CDR2 SVGEGT. Deletions cut 0 bases from V and 5 bases from J, with 18 bases between.

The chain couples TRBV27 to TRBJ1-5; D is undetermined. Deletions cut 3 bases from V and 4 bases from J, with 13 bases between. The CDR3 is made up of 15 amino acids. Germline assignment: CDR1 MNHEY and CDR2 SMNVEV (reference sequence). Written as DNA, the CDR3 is TGTGCCAGCAGTTTGTCCTCTAGTAGTAATCAGCCCCAGCATTTT. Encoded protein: CASSLSSSSNQPQHF.

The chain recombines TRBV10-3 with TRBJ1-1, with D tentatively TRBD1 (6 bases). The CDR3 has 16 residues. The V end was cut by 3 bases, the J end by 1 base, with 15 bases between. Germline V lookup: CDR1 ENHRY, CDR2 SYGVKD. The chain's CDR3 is CAISDPPRDTNTEAFF. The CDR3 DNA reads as TGTGCCATCAGTGACCCTCCCCGGGACACGAACACTGAAGCTTTCTTT.

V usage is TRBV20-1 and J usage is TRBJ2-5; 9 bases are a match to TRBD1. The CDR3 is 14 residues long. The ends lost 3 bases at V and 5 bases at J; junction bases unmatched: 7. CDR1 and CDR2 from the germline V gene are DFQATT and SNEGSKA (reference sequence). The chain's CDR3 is CSASPTGGPETQYF. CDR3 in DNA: TGCAGTGCTAGTCCAACAGGGGGCCCGGAGACCCAGTACTTC.